The 26 T cell receptor beta chains listed next were all sequenced from one sample in a study of HIV-infected patients and healthy controls. Approximately 510 ng RNA was reverse transcribed with alpha and beta constant-region primers. Each of the alpha and beta chains got its own library through chain-specific third strand synthesis with indices. TCRdb re-called the 5' RACE reads with MiXCR, one entry per CDR3 protein. There are some 7,000 distinct CDR3 sequences in the sample; about 10% occur only once, and roughly 20% lies in the top ten. Follow-up blood was drawn about 14 weeks, roughly three months, after antiretroviral therapy began. The repertoire came from unfractionated whole blood and reflected all unsorted peripheral T cells. This specimen was blood, taken during antiretroviral therapy. The receptors stem from an adult with HIV infection.

Relative to its sample, this clonotype is medium-sized. The chain recombines TRBV6-5 with TRBJ2-6, with TRBD1 as a possible D gene (5 bases). The CDR3 contains 17 residues. Germline V gene data show CDR1 as MNHEY and CDR2 as SVGAGI. Trimming took off 0 bases at V and 2 bases at J, with 11 bases between the two ends. The CDR3 coding sequence is TGTGCCAGCAGTTACTCCCAGGGCGAGACTGGGGCCAACGTCCTGACTTTC. Amino acid sequence: CASSYSQGETGANVLTF.

In this sample, this clonotype is medium-sized. In DNA, the CDR3 is TGTGCCAGCAGCTTGGCGAGACAGGGGGCAGAAGAGACCCAGTACTTC. Its translation: CASSLARQGAEETQYF. This chain links TRBV7-2 with TRBJ2-5, with 10 bases fitting TRBD1. Germline CDR1 is SGHTA and CDR2 is FQGNSA. The V gene end was trimmed by 3 bases and the J gene end by 3 bases; junction bases not matched to a gene: 7. This CDR3 contains 16 residues.

This clonotype was detected ten times or more. This chain uses TRBV20-1 with TRBJ2-1; 8 bases align to TRBD1. The CDR3 loop spans 13 amino acids. CDR1 is DFQATT and CDR2 is SNEGSKA in the germline V gene (reference sequence). V lost 6 bases to trimming and J lost 3 bases; unmatched junction nucleotides: 4. The CDR3 spells CSARTGNYNEQFF. The CDR3 bases are TGCAGTGCAAGGACAGGGAACTACAATGAGCAGTTCTTC.

This clonotype is classed as medium-sized (0.01 to 0.1%). The chain combines TRBV18 with TRBJ2-7; the match to TRBD2 covers 9 bases. This CDR3 has 16 amino acids. Trimming cost V 3 bases and J 2 bases; bases outside gene matches: 8. Germline V gene lookup returns CDR1 KGHSH and CDR2 LQKENI. The CDR3 here is CASSPLLTSGPYEQYF. In nucleotides, the CDR3 is TGTGCCAGCTCACCCCTTTTGACTAGCGGCCCCTACGAGCAGTACTTC. The full variable domain, rest sourced from reference TRBV18 and TRBJ2-7, is NAGVMQNPRHLVRRRGQEARLRCSPMKGHSHVYWYRQLPEEGLKFMVYLQKENIIDESGMPKERFSAEFPKEGPSILRIQQVVRGDSAAYFCASSPLLTSGPYEQYFGPGTRLTVT.

The chain couples TRBV18 to TRBJ1-2, with a weak D call TRBD1 (6 bases). Trimming removed 8 bases at V and 7 bases at J, with 26 bases between. Germline CDR1 KGHSH, CDR2 LQKENI. CDR3 length equals 16 residues. The CDR3 here is CASAELQGSSPGGYTF. Written as DNA, the CDR3 is TGTGCCAGCGCAGAGCTACAGGGCTCTTCGCCTGGTGGCTACACCTTC. Full variable domain (rest looked up from reference TRBV18 and TRBJ1-2): NAGVMQNPRHLVRRRGQEARLRCSPMKGHSHVYWYRQLPEEGLKFMVYLQKENIIDESGMPKERFSAEFPKEGPSILRIQQVVRGDSAAYFCASAELQGSSPGGYTFGSGTRLTVV.

This clonotype was counted between two and nine times. CDR3 amino acids: CSASDMDRTQETQYF. The CDR3 DNA sequence: TGCAGTGCCTCAGATATGGACCGAACCCAAGAGACCCAGTACTTC. V usage is TRBV20-1 and J usage is TRBJ2-5; D gene unclear. This CDR3 comprises 15 residues. Germline CDR1 reads DFQATT; CDR2 reads SNEGSKA (reference sequence). V was cut by 6 bases and J by 1 base, with 18 bases left in between.

By share of the sample, this clonotype is medium-sized. The chain carries TRBV20-1 and TRBJ2-2, with TRBD1 matching over 7 bases. The CDR3 is 13 amino acids. V shed 3 bases and J 7 bases; nucleotides not matched to a gene: 5. Germline CDR1 and CDR2: DFQATT and SNEGSKA (reference sequence). The CDR3 nucleotides are TGCAGTGCTAGTCCCAGGGGGAACGGGGAGCTGTTTTTT. Protein sequence: CSASPRGNGELFF.

By sample share, this clonotype is medium-sized. The V and J genes are TRBV7-9 and TRBJ2-3; no firm D call. Deletions cut 5 bases from V and 2 bases from J, with 8 bases between. The CDR3 extends over 13 amino acids. Germline CDR1 and CDR2: SEHNR and FQNEAQ (reference sequence). The CDR3 nucleotides are TGTGCCAGCAGCCAAGATAACACAGATACGCAGTATTTT. It yields the protein CASSQDNTDTQYF. The full variable domain, its missing parts supplied by reference TRBV7-9 and TRBJ2-3, is DTGVSQNPRHKITKRGQNVTFRCDPISEHNRLYWYRQTLGQGPEFLTYFQNEAQLEKSRLLSDRFSAERPKGSFSTLEIQRTEQGDSAMYLCASSQDNTDTQYFGPGTRLTVL.

By share, this clonotype counts as medium-sized. V gene TRBV10-3 combines with J gene TRBJ2-3; the D gene is possibly TRBD2 (5 bases). V lost 7 bases to trimming and J lost 0 bases, with 17 bases between them. The V gene's germline CDR1 is ENHRY and CDR2 SYGVKD. The CDR3 runs 16 residues. The CDR3 here is CAIKAAGGLSTDTQYF. The CDR3 DNA follows: TGTGCCATCAAAGCCGCGGGCGGCCTTAGCACAGATACGCAGTATTTT.

This clonotype came up many times. For the CDR3, the DNA is TGTGCCAGTACCCCGGGACAGGGGAGCAATCAGCCCCAGCATTTT. Protein product: CASTPGQGSNQPQHF. The V gene is TRBV19, the J gene TRBJ1-5; 10 nucleotides agree with TRBD1. The germline CDR1 and CDR2 sequences are LNHDA and SQIVND (reference sequence). V trimming: 7 bases; J trimming: 1 base; junction bases outside the gene matches: 4. CDR3 size: 15 residues.

This clonotype was recorded many times. V usage is TRBV5-4 and J usage is TRBJ1-2; TRBD1 matches at 10 bases. CDR1 and CDR2 from the germline V gene are SGHNT and YYREEE (reference sequence). V gave up 5 bases and J gave up 6 bases; unmatched junction bases: 10. The CDR3 consists of 15 residues. This CDR3 is CASSFMTGGTNGYTF. DNA of the CDR3: TGTGCCAGCAGTTTTATGACAGGGGGCACAAATGGCTACACCTTC.

This clonotype is labeled as large. The chain links TRBV2 to TRBJ1-6; possible D gene TRBD1, 6 bases. The V gene lost 3 bases and the J gene lost 7 bases, with 10 bases spanning the gap. CDR1 is SNHLY, CDR2 FYNNEI, per germline. This CDR3 region has 14 residues. CDR3 sequence reads: CASSEQGQNSPLHF. CDR3 DNA sequence: TGTGCCAGCAGTGAGCAGGGGCAAAATTCACCCCTCCACTTT.

This clonotype occurred many times. V usage is TRBV7-9 and J usage is TRBJ2-1; 7 bases are shared with TRBD1. This CDR3 has 22 residues. Germline V gene lookup returns CDR1 SEHNR and CDR2 FQNEAQ (reference sequence). J gave up 0 bases and V 1 base, and 21 bases lay outside the gene matches. CDR3 residues: CASSLGYQPRTGPKSSYNEQFF. The CDR3 DNA sequence: TGTGCCAGCAGCTTAGGGTATCAACCGAGGACAGGACCGAAGAGCTCCTACAATGAGCAGTTCTTC.

This clonotype was found many times. The chain combines TRBV18 with TRBJ1-3; 8 bases match TRBD1. The junction had 0 bases not matched to a gene; V was cut back by 0 bases and J by 2 bases. Germline V gene lookup returns CDR1 KGHSH and CDR2 LQKENI. This CDR3 has 15 amino acids. This chain's CDR3 is CASSPPGQAGNTIYF. The CDR3 bases are TGTGCCAGCTCACCACCGGGACAGGCTGGAAACACCATATATTTT.

This clonotype was picked up many times. V usage is TRBV6-1 and J usage is TRBJ1-4; tentatively, D is TRBD1 (5 bases). With 7 bases removed from V and 1 base from J, the gap between germline ends came to 16 bases. There are 16 residues in the CDR3. CDR1 MNHNS and CDR2 SASEGT come from the germline V gene. The CDR3 loop reads CASIYRGGGTNEKLFF. CDR3 DNA sequence: TGTGCCAGCATTTATCGGGGCGGGGGAACTAATGAAAAACTGTTTTTT.

This clonotype was detected ten times or more. The V call is TRBV29-1, the J call TRBJ1-2; D not resolved. The CDR3 consists of 12 residues. Germline CDR1 is SQVTM and CDR2 is ANQGSEA. V shed 2 bases and J shed 7 bases, with 11 bases lying between them. CDR3 DNA sequence: TGCAGCGTTGAAAAGAGCTTGGGTGGCTACACCTTC. It yields the protein CSVEKSLGGYTF.

Sample share makes this clonotype medium-sized (0.01 to 0.1%). The chain couples TRBV6-6 to TRBJ2-3; no clear D. CDR1 and CDR2 from the germline V gene are MNHNY and SVGAGI (reference sequence). The CDR3 runs to 12 residues. Trimming removed 5 bases at V and 6 bases at J, with 9 bases between. DNA for the CDR3: TGTGCCAGCAGTCCGGGTCAGGATACGCAGTATTTT. This sequence encodes CASSPGQDTQYF.

This clonotype was counted at least ten times. CDR3 residues: CSARKTRVEDTQYF. Written as DNA, the CDR3 is TGCAGTGCTAGAAAAACTAGGGTTGAAGATACGCAGTATTTT. The V call is TRBV20-1, the J call TRBJ2-3; possibly TRBD2 for D (5 bases). Germline lookup yields CDR1 DFQATT and CDR2 SNEGSKA (reference sequence). The CDR3 runs to 14 residues. Trimming removed 2 bases at V and 5 bases at J, with 14 bases between.

This clonotype was found many times. This chain uses TRBV20-1 with TRBJ2-1, with D possibly being TRBD2 (6 bases). Trimming took off 0 bases at V and 0 bases at J, with 18 bases between the two ends. The CDR3 runs to 18 residues. The V gene's germline CDR1 is DFQATT and CDR2 SNEGSKA (reference sequence). CDR3 in DNA: TGCAGTGCTAGAGACCCAACTCTGGTGCGGGGCTCCTACAATGAGCAGTTCTTC. The encoded protein is CSARDPTLVRGSYNEQFF.

The J gene is TRBJ2-5, the V gene TRBV5-4; D is unresolved. Germline CDR1 reads SGHNT; CDR2 reads YYREEE (reference sequence). Trimming left V 4 bases short and J 7 bases short, with 20 bases between. The CDR3 is 15 residues long. The CDR3 nucleotides read TGTGCCAGCAGCAGGTCCCCCAGTGGGGAAGGGACCCAGTACTTC. It is translated as CASSRSPSGEGTQYF.

This clonotype has at least ten counts. The rearrangement links TRBV10-2 to TRBJ1-5; weak D call: TRBD1 (6 bases). This CDR3 is built from 13 residues. Germline values: CDR1 WSHSY, CDR2 SAAADI. With 2 bases removed from V and 6 bases from J, the gap between germline ends came to 8 bases. The CDR3 spells CASSETGTQPQHF. CDR3 DNA: TGCGCCAGCAGTGAGACAGGGACTCAGCCCCAGCATTTT.

This clonotype is medium-sized in the sample. The chain has TRBV20-1 and TRBJ2-1; 8 bases map to TRBD2. In germline, CDR1 is DFQATT, CDR2 SNEGSKA (reference sequence). With 6 bases clipped from V and 7 bases from J, the junction kept 11 bases outside the gene matches. The length of the CDR3 is 14 residues. The CDR3: CSAPVRGGPNEQFF. The CDR3 coding sequence is TGCAGTGCGCCTGTTCGGGGGGGTCCGAATGAGCAGTTCTTC.

This clonotype is medium-sized (0.01 to 0.1%) by share. The rearrangement joins TRBV6-6 to TRBJ2-7; D gene ambiguous. V was cut by 0 bases and J by 0 bases, with 9 bases left in between. CDR3 length equals 15 residues. CDR1 MNHNY and CDR2 SVGAGI come from the germline V gene (reference sequence). For the CDR3, the DNA is TGTGCCAGCAGTTACTCTCCCGGAAGCTCCTACGAGCAGTACTTC. The encoded protein is CASSYSPGSSYEQYF.

This clonotype was seen more than once but under ten times. The rearrangement links TRBV6-6 to TRBJ2-1; 11 nucleotides match TRBD2. CDR1 and CDR2 (germline): MNHNY, SVGAGI (reference sequence). J was trimmed by 8 bases and V by 5 bases; bases with no gene match: 5. The CDR3 sequence is 14 residues long. CDR3: CASSELAGAHEQFF. The DNA of the CDR3 is TGTGCCAGCAGTGAACTAGCGGGGGCCCATGAGCAGTTCTTC.

By its share, this clonotype is medium-sized. This sequence joins TRBV9 and TRBJ2-3; TRBD1 agrees at 8 bases. CDR1 is SGDLS, CDR2 YYNGEE, per germline. Trimming at V came to 3 bases and at J to 5 bases, leaving 5 bases not matched to a gene. CDR3 size: 14 residues. Here the CDR3 DNA reads TGTGCCAGCAGCGACAGGACAGGGAAAGATACGCAGTATTTT. Translating gives CASSDRTGKDTQYF.

The table lists this clonotype with many counts. The chain joins TRBV29-1 to TRBJ1-2; 10 bases are shared with TRBD1. V was pared by 8 bases and J by 0 bases, with 12 bases of the junction left unmatched. CDR1 SQVTM and CDR2 ANQGSEA come from the germline V gene. CDR3 length equals 16 residues. CDR3 in amino acids: CSTLGDRGLTNYGYTF. Written as DNA, the CDR3 is TGCAGCACGTTGGGGGACAGGGGCCTAACTAACTATGGCTACACCTTC. The full variable domain, in which reference TRBV29-1 and TRBJ1-2 provide the parts outside the CDR3, is SAVISQKPSRDICQRGTSLTIQCQVDSQVTMMFWYRQQPGQSLTLIATANQGSEATYESGFVIDKFPISRPNLTFSTLTVSNMSPEDSSIYLCSTLGDRGLTNYGYTFGSGTRLTVV.